Below, 30 T cell receptor beta chains from the same sample are listed, as sequenced in a study of OX40 agonist ivuxolimab in advanced cancers. Some clones are missing from TCRdb's copy, which holds only in-frame ones; the method was immunoSEQ multiplex PCR. The table lists over 75,000 clones, 94% of them singletons, with 2.6% in the top ten. The input for sequencing was CD4+ or CD8+ T cells sorted from blood, taken in a trial of the OX40 agonist ivuxolimab. The receptor set was obtained from an adult with an advanced solid tumor such as melanoma, head and neck, liver or kidney cancer.

This chain links TRBV4-3 with TRBJ1-4, with 10 nucleotides matching TRBD1. V was clipped by 4 bases and J by 10 bases; unmatched bases: 6. Germline CDR1 LGHNA, CDR2 YSLEER. This CDR3 comprises 14 residues. CDR3 coding DNA: TGCGCCAGCAGCCCCGGGACAGGGGCCGGAAAACTGTTTTTT. This sequence encodes CASSPGTGAGKLFF.

V is TRBV28 and J is TRBJ2-7, with D unclear. CDR3 length: 12 amino acids. Germline V gene data show CDR1 as MDHEN and CDR2 as SYDVKM. V was clipped by 8 bases and J by 3 bases, with 11 bases between them. In nucleotides, the CDR3 is TGTGCCAGCGGAGACCGCCGCTACGAGCAGTACTTC. This encodes CASGDRRYEQYF.

The chain joins TRBV5-4 to TRBJ2-2; unclear D gene. The CDR3 contains 12 residues. CDR1 and CDR2 (germline): SGHNT, YYREEE (reference sequence). CDR3: CAATDTTGELFF. In nucleotides, the CDR3 is TGTGCGGCTACAGATACCACCGGGGAGCTGTTTTTT.

The V call is TRBV4-2, the J call TRBJ2-7, with TRBD2 matching 9 bases. The germline V gene encodes CDR1 LGHNA and CDR2 YNFKEQ. CDR3 length: 15 residues. Trimming cost V 4 bases and J 3 bases; bases outside gene matches: 7. CDR3 region: CASSPAAGGGYEQYF. The CDR3 region has the DNA TGTGCCAGCAGCCCAGCGGCGGGAGGGGGCTACGAGCAGTACTTC.

The V call is TRBV6-1, the J call TRBJ2-7; perhaps TRBD2 as D (5 bases). From germline, CDR1 is MNHNS and CDR2 SASEGT. V lost 5 bases and J lost 1, with 12 bases in between. This CDR3 has 14 residues. The CDR3 sequence is CASSTASRSYEQYF. The CDR3 DNA follows: TGTGCCAGCAGTACGGCTAGCCGATCCTACGAGCAGTACTTC.

The genes are TRBV6-4 and TRBJ2-2, with D possibly called TRBD1 or TRBD2 (5 bases each). CDR1 and CDR2 (germline): MRHNA, SNTAGT. V lost 8 bases, J lost 3 bases, and 13 bases lay in between. This CDR3 comprises 14 residues. The CDR3 nucleotides read TGTGCCAGCTCAGAGGGGAGACACACCGGGGAGCTGTTTTTT. This translates into CASSEGRHTGELFF.

This chain joins TRBV5-4 and TRBJ2-3, with D perhaps TRBD2 (7 bases). V lost 0 bases and J 5 bases, leaving 10 bases between the germline ends. Germline V lookup: CDR1 SGHNT, CDR2 YYREEE (reference sequence). The CDR3 spans 14 residues. CDR3 sequence: CASSLEGGGDTQYF. The CDR3, as DNA: TGTGCCAGCAGCTTGGAGGGGGGGGGAGATACGCAGTATTTT.

This clone was seen just once. The gene calls are TRBV9 and TRBJ2-7; D perhaps matches TRBD1 (5 bases). This CDR3 spans 17 amino acids. Trimming removed 1 base at V and 0 bases at J, with 17 bases between. Germline CDR1 and CDR2: SGDLS and YYNGEE. CDR3 residues: CASSVNHDRSSSYEQYF. The CDR3 DNA reads TGTGCCAGCAGCGTAAATCATGACAGAAGCTCCTCCTACGAGCAGTACTTC.

This sequence joins TRBV5-6 and TRBJ2-1; the match to TRBD1 covers 7 bases. This CDR3 comprises 15 residues. J lost 5 bases, V lost 2 bases, and 7 bases had no gene match. Germline V lookup: CDR1 SGHDT, CDR2 YYEEEE. The CDR3 here is CASSFGTVNDNEQFF. The CDR3 nucleotides are TGTGCCAGCAGCTTCGGGACAGTCAACGACAATGAGCAGTTCTTC.

V is TRBV5-5 and J is TRBJ1-2; a weak D match, TRBD1 (6 bases). Between the trimmed V and J ends, which lost 1 base and 6 bases, there was a span of 13 bases. There are 14 residues in the CDR3. Germline-derived CDR1 and CDR2 are SGHKS and YYEKEE (reference sequence). The CDR3: CASSLMTGYDGYTF. The CDR3 DNA reads as TGTGCCAGCAGCTTGATGACAGGATATGATGGCTACACCTTC.

The chain recombines TRBV6-4 with TRBJ2-7; possibly TRBD1 or TRBD2 for D (5 bases each). The CDR3 length is 13 residues. Germline V gene sequence: CDR1 MRHNA, CDR2 SNTAGT. The ends were cut back, 4 bases at V and 0 bases at J, with 7 bases in the middle. This chain's CDR3 is CASSAGSSYEQYF. CDR3 sequence (DNA): TGTGCCAGCAGTGCAGGGAGCTCCTACGAGCAGTACTTC.

This clone was observed once. The chain couples TRBV27 to TRBJ1-1, with unresolved D. Germline V lookup: CDR1 MNHEY, CDR2 SMNVEV (reference sequence). The CDR3 contains 14 residues. The ends were cut back, 3 bases at V and 2 bases at J, with 10 bases in the middle. The CDR3 loop reads CASSFGGANTEAFF. CDR3 nucleotides: TGTGCCAGCAGTTTTGGAGGAGCTAACACTGAAGCTTTCTTT.

J is TRBJ2-5 and V is TRBV29-1; D is perhaps TRBD1 or TRBD2 (6 bases each). CDR1 is SQVTM, CDR2 ANQGSEA, per germline. Between the trimmed V and J ends, which lost 0 bases and 5 bases, there was a span of 16 bases. This CDR3 is 15 amino acids long. In nucleotides, the CDR3 is TGCAGCGTTGAAGATCAAGGTAGAGGGGGGGAGACCCAGTACTTC. It yields the protein CSVEDQGRGGETQYF.

CDR3 coding DNA: TGTGCCAGCAGCTTTGACGCACTCAACACCGGGGAGCTGTTTTTT. This encodes CASSFDALNTGELFF. The gene calls are TRBV11-3 and TRBJ2-2; D remains unclear. Germline-derived CDR1 and CDR2 are SGHNT and YENEEA. The ends were cut back, 3 bases at V and 2 bases at J, with 10 bases in the middle. The CDR3 is 15 amino acids. Filled out from reference TRBV11-3 and TRBJ2-2, the complete variable domain reads EAGVVQSPRYKIIEKKQPVAFWCNPISGHNTLYWYLQNLGQGPELLIRYENEEAVDDSQLPKDRFSAERLKGVDSTLKIQPAELGDSAVYLCASSFDALNTGELFFGEGSRLTVL.

This clone was counted a single time. Other DNA sequences in this sample translate to the same CDR3. This chain connects TRBV11-2 to TRBJ2-3; D gene ambiguous. This CDR3 has 14 residues. In germline, CDR1 is SGHAT, CDR2 FQNNGV. The ends were cut back, 3 bases at V and 3 bases at J, with 10 bases in the middle. The CDR3 coding sequence is TGTGCCAGCAGCTTGGGGTGGGGTACAGATACGCAGTATTTT. As protein: CASSLGWGTDTQYF.

The chain employs TRBV6-6 and TRBJ1-1; D remains unclear. Germline V gene lookup returns CDR1 MNHNY and CDR2 SVGAGI (reference sequence). This CDR3 spans 15 amino acids. Trimming stripped 0 bases from V and 0 bases from J, with 8 bases between. CDR3 sequence (DNA): TGTGCCAGCAGTTACTCCTCGGTGGTGAACACTGAAGCTTTCTTT. It specifies CASSYSSVVNTEAFF.

The chain joins TRBV7-2 to TRBJ2-3; 10 nucleotides agree with TRBD2. CDR3 size: 15 residues. The germline CDR1 and CDR2 sequences are SGHTA and FQGNSA. The ends lost 4 bases at V and 4 bases at J; junction bases unmatched: 5. CDR3 sequence: CASSSTSGVSDTQYF. CDR3 nucleotide sequence: TGTGCCAGCAGCTCCACTAGCGGGGTTTCAGATACGCAGTATTTT.

The DNA for the CDR3 is TGTGCCAGCAGCTTATGGGAGCCAGGAAACACCGGGGAGCTGTTTTTT. This translates into CASSLWEPGNTGELFF. The V call is TRBV7-9, the J call TRBJ2-2, with a tentative D call TRBD2 (5 bases). The CDR3 consists of 16 residues. CDR1 and CDR2 from the germline V gene are SEHNR and FQNEAQ (reference sequence). V was pared by 2 bases and J by 2 bases, with 12 bases between.

The J gene is TRBJ1-1, the V gene TRBV19; 12 bases align to TRBD1. Germline lookup yields CDR1 LNHDA and CDR2 SQIVND (reference sequence). The CDR3 consists of 13 residues. CDR3 sequence: CAGQGALTTEAFF. CDR3 nucleotide sequence: TGTGCGGGACAGGGGGCGTTGACTACTGAAGCTTTCTTT.

J is TRBJ2-7 and V is TRBV10-3; 11 bases line up with TRBD2. Germline CDR1 ENHRY, CDR2 SYGVKD. With V trimmed by 0 bases and J by 3 bases, 7 bases remained unmatched. CDR3 length: 17 amino acids. CDR3 protein: CAISESRGLAAYYEQYF. CDR3 DNA sequence: TGTGCCATCAGTGAGTCCAGGGGACTAGCGGCTTACTACGAGCAGTACTTC.

V usage is TRBV19 and J usage is TRBJ2-7, with 12 bases fitting TRBD2. CDR1 is LNHDA and CDR2 is SQIVND in the germline V gene (reference sequence). After removal of 9 bases from V and 6 bases from J, the junction contained 21 bases not matched to a gene. CDR3 size: 18 residues. The CDR3 region has the DNA TGTGCCAGCCGAAAGGGGACTAGCGGGTCAGGGATCCGGGGCGAGCAGTACTTC. Residues: CASRKGTSGSGIRGEQYF.

The chain is built from TRBV27 and TRBJ2-7; D unclear. Germline CDR1 and CDR2: MNHEY and SMNVEV (reference sequence). The CDR3 covers 13 residues. Trimming took off 4 bases at V and 3 bases at J, with 10 bases between the two ends. The CDR3 nucleotides read TGTGCCAGCAGTTACGGATGGAACTACGAGCAGTACTTC. Encoded protein: CASSYGWNYEQYF.

The gene calls are TRBV27 and TRBJ2-7, with D perhaps TRBD1 (6 bases). This CDR3 region has 14 residues. V was pared by 2 bases and J by 2 bases, with 10 bases between. Germline-derived CDR1 and CDR2 are MNHEY and SMNVEV (reference sequence). The CDR3 DNA sequence: TGTGCCAGCAGTTTAGAAGGGGGTACCTACGAGCAGTACTTC. Translated, it gives CASSLEGGTYEQYF.

This chain links TRBV4-1 with TRBJ2-5; tentatively, D is TRBD1 (6 bases). With the DNA end fitting TRBJ2-7 better, the J assignment may be wrong. The CDR3 loop spans 14 amino acids. Germline values: CDR1 MGHRA, CDR2 YSYEKL. The DNA for the CDR3 is TGCGCCAGCAGCCAAGGGGGGCGACCCTACGAGCAGTACTTC. As protein: CASSQGGRPYEQYF.

V and J are TRBV27 and TRBJ2-1; D is perhaps TRBD2 (5 bases). V was shortened by 5 bases and J by 7 bases, with 9 bases between the two germline ends. The CDR3 runs 12 residues. Germline-derived CDR1 and CDR2 are MNHEY and SMNVEV (reference sequence). Here the CDR3 reads CASSPPGNEQFF. The CDR3 DNA reads as TGTGCCAGCAGTCCTCCGGGGAATGAGCAGTTCTTC.

This clone occurred once. J is TRBJ1-1 and V is TRBV11-2; unclear D gene. Between the trimmed V and J ends, which lost 1 base and 0 bases, there was a span of 9 bases. Germline lookup yields CDR1 SGHAT and CDR2 FQNNGV. The CDR3 is 15 residues long. The CDR3 region is CASSLVPEMNTEAFF. The DNA for the CDR3 is TGTGCCAGCAGCTTAGTCCCAGAGATGAACACTGAAGCTTTCTTT.

V is TRBV29-1 and J is TRBJ2-7; D gene uncertain. Germline-derived CDR1 and CDR2 are SQVTM and ANQGSEA. This CDR3 has 15 amino acids. Trimming stripped 2 bases from V and 0 bases from J, with 14 bases between. The CDR3 DNA follows: TGCAGCGTTGAAATAGGCCGAACCGGCTCCTACGAGCAGTACTTC. Protein: CSVEIGRTGSYEQYF.

The chain joins TRBV5-1 to TRBJ2-3; D is uncertain. This CDR3 contains 16 residues. CDR1 is SGHRS, CDR2 YFSETQ, per germline. V was pared by 1 base and J by 0 bases, with 12 bases between. The CDR3 is CASSLRSTSSTDTQYF. The CDR3 DNA reads TGCGCCAGCAGCTTGAGATCGACTTCTAGCACAGATACGCAGTATTTT.

This sequence joins TRBV9 and TRBJ1-1; a possible D gene is TRBD1 (5 bases). Trimming pared 4 bases from V and 6 bases from J, leaving 16 bases between. CDR3 length equals 14 residues. Germline values: CDR1 SGDLS, CDR2 YYNGEE. The CDR3 is CASSPPSREAEAFF. CDR3 in DNA: TGTGCCAGCAGCCCCCCCTCCAGGGAGGCTGAAGCTTTCTTT.

This chain joins TRBV27 and TRBJ1-2, with D tentatively TRBD1 (5 bases). The V end lost 6 bases, the J end lost 6 bases, and 20 bases lay between the germline ends. Germline V gives CDR1 MNHEY, CDR2 SMNVEV (reference sequence). There are 15 residues in the CDR3. CDR3 region: CASRDRDSPRNGYTF. CDR3 nucleotide sequence: TGTGCCAGCAGAGACCGGGACTCTCCGAGGAATGGCTACACCTTC.